This TCR beta chain emerged from a study of T cells after yellow fever vaccination. Findings and caveats of the study: Repertoires obtained by FACS sorting could include abundant clonotypes that entered as contaminants from the bulk population.

Germline assignment: CDR1 SGHNT and CDR2 YYREEE (reference sequence). This CDR3 is built from 15 residues. Trimming took 1 base from V and 0 from J, leaving 8 bases between them. TCRdb re-analysed the 5' RACE reads in MiXCR, keeping a single row per CDR3 protein. The repertoire has about 400,000 distinct CDR3 sequences, roughly 12% of them found once; the top ten carry roughly 18%. A remark on this clonotype: Its target is not known.

The sample was PBMCs, taken on the day of the first yellow fever vaccination. The sequence was collected from a man aged 18 to 30 who received the YFV17D yellow fever vaccine. The chain uses TRBV5-4 and TRBJ2-1; unclear D gene. The CDR3 coding sequence is TGTGCCAGCAGCTTGATGCATAGCTCCTACAATGAGCAGTTCTTC. Its translation is CASSLMHSSYNEQFF.